In its sample, the clone carrying this T cell receptor (beta chain) was seen many times. Its antigen is unidentified. This record belongs to a study of tumor-infiltrating lymphocytes in primary liver carcinoma. V dropped 0 bases and J dropped 11 bases, with 10 bases sitting between them. CDR1 and CDR2 from the germline V gene are GTSNPN and SVGIG (reference sequence). The CDR3 totals 11 residues. Study-level findings and limits: Tumor region pairs showed greater overlap than either tumor-adjacent or tumor-blood pairs did.

Investigators took RNA and DNA out together from roughly 21-30 mg of unsorted bulk tissue. Tumor regions sampled: superior, inferior, left, right poles, and centre. cDNA specific to TCR beta was made from 450 to 650 ng of total RNA, with a constant-region primer employed for priming. Nested multiplex PCR, run for three rounds with slightly modified ARM-PCR, yielded TCR beta libraries. The first two PCR rounds used TRBV1-TRBV30 forward primers with a C-beta reverse primer, about 10 cycles each. Using its own MiXCR run on the multiplex PCR reads, TCRdb lists one record per CDR3 protein. The top ten hold roughly 25% of the sample, which has more than 45,000 distinct CDR3 sequences, around 77% seen once.

The gene calls are TRBV30 and TRBJ1-1, with D tentatively TRBD1 (6 bases). This clonotype originated in a man aged 35 to 55 with primary liver carcinoma and hepatitis B virus infection. The sequencing sample was made of liver tumor tissue from sampling region 5. The subset here: tumor region T5, tumor centre. The CDR3 is CAWSVGGTAFF. The DNA of the CDR3 is TGTGCCTGGAGTGTAGGGGGGACGGCTTTCTTT.